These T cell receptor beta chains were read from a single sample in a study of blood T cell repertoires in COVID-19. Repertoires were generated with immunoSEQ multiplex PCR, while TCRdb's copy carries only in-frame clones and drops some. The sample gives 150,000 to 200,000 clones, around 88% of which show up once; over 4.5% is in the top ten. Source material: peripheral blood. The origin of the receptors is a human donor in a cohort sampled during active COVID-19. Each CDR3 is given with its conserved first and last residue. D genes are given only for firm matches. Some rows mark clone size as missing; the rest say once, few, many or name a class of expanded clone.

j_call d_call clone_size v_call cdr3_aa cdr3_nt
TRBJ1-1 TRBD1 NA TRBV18 CASSPTGTLNTEAFF TGTGCCAGCTCACCGACAGGGACTTTGAACACTGAAGCTTTCTTT
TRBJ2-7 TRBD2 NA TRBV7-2 CASSLSASGRALEQYF TGTGCCAGCAGCTTATCTGCTAGCGGGAGGGCCCTCGAGCAGTACTTC
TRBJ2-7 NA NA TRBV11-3 CASSIGTGVTYEQYF TGTGCCAGCAGCATAGGGACGGGGGTCACCTACGAGCAGTACTTC
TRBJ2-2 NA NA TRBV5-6 CASSWGPATAGELFF TGTGCCAGCAGCTGGGGCCCAGCCACCGCCGGGGAGCTGTTTTTT
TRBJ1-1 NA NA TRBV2 CASKHRAGAEAFF TGTGCCAGCAAACACAGGGCGGGCGCTGAAGCTTTCTTT
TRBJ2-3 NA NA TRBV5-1 CASSNYGGQSTDTQYF TGCGCCAGCAGCAACTACGGCGGGCAGAGCACAGATACGCAGTATTTT
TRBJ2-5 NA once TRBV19 CASSMEGVETQYF TGTGCCAGTAGTATGGAGGGAGTGGAGACCCAGTACTTC
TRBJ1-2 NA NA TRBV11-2 CASSLVARNYTF TGTGCCAGCAGCTTAGTTGCCAGGAACTACACCTTC
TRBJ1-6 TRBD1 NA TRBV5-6 CASGWEGDSSSPLHF TGTGCCAGTGGTTGGGAAGGGGACAGCAGTTCACCCCTCCACTTT
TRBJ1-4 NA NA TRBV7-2 CASSLNRVDEKLFF TGTGCCAGCAGCCTGAATAGAGTCGATGAAAAACTGTTTTTT
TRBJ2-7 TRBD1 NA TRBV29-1 CSVIDRGNYEQYF TGCAGCGTTATCGACAGGGGCAACTACGAGCAGTACTTC
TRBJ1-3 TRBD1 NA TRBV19 CASSLNRDSSGNTIYF TGTGCCAGTAGCCTCAACCGGGACAGCTCTGGAAACACCATATATTTT
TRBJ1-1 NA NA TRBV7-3 CASSLETGNTEAFF TGTGCCAGCAGCTTGGAGACAGGAAACACTGAAGCTTTCTTT
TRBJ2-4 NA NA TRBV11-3 CASSSAVAKNIQYF TGTGCCAGCAGCTCCGCAGTAGCCAAAAACATTCAGTACTTC
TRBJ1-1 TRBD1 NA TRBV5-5 CASSVDRGRTEAFF TGTGCCAGCAGCGTTGACAGGGGAAGGACTGAAGCTTTCTTT
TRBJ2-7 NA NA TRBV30 CAWSVVGSYEQYF TGTGCCTGGAGTGTAGTGGGGAGTTACGAGCAGTACTTC
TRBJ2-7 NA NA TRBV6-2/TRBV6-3 CASSYVAGISYEQYF TGTGCCAGCAGTTATGTGGCGGGGATCTCCTACGAGCAGTACTTC
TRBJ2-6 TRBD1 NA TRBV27 CASSFGTGVSGANVLTF TGTGCCAGCAGTTTCGGGACAGGGGTCTCTGGGGCCAACGTCCTGACTTTC
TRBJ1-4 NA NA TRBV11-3 CASSLTEANEKLFF TGTGCCAGCAGCTTGACAGAGGCTAATGAAAAACTGTTTTTT
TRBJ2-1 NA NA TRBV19 CASRSVSLSYNEQFF TGTGCCAGCCGTAGCGTGAGCCTCTCCTACAATGAGCAGTTCTTC
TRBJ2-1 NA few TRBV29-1 CSADSTSGIEQFF TGCAGCGCTGATTCGACTAGTGGGATTGAGCAGTTCTTC
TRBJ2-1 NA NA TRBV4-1 CASSPPDWHNEQFF TGCGCCAGCAGTCCCCCCGACTGGCACAATGAGCAGTTCTTC
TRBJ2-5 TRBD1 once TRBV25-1 CASRRRGQGLATQYF TGTGCCAGCAGGAGGCGGGGACAGGGTTTGGCGACCCAGTACTTC
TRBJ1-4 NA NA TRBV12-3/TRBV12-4 CASSPRGREWLFF TGTGCCAGCAGTCCCAGGGGCAGGGAGTGGCTGTTTTTT
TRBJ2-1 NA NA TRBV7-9 CASSLLSGGGDEQFF TGTGCCAGCAGCTTACTTTCCGGCGGCGGGGATGAGCAGTTCTTC
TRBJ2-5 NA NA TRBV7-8 CASSPSGWRGPETQYF TGTGCCAGCAGCCCTAGTGGGTGGAGGGGCCCAGAGACCCAGTACTTC
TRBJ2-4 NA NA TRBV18 CASSPLSPLAKNIQYF TGTGCCAGCTCACCACTTAGTCCCCTAGCCAAAAACATTCAGTACTTC
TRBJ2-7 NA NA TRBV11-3 CASSNPPLASYEQYF TGTGCCAGCAGCAACCCCCCCCTAGCGTCCTACGAGCAGTACTTC
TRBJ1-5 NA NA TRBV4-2 CASSQEATGIQGGHQPQHF TGTGCCAGCAGCCAAGAGGCGACCGGGATACAGGGTGGGCATCAGCCCCAGCATTTT
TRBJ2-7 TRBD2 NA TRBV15 CATSPSGGSYEQYF TGTGCCACCAGCCCTAGCGGGGGTTCCTACGAGCAGTACTTC
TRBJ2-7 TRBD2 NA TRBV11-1 CASSSLAGGQYF TGTGCCAGCAGCTCCTTAGCGGGAGGGCAGTACTTC
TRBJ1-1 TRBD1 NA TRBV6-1 CASSEESGGWDTEAFF TGTGCCAGCAGTGAAGAGTCAGGGGGGTGGGACACTGAAGCTTTCTTT
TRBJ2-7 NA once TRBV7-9 CASSLTEYEQYF TGTGCCAGCAGCTTGACAGAATACGAGCAGTACTTC
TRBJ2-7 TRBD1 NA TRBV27 CASCQLRDSSYEQYF TGTGCCAGCTGTCAGCTCCGGGACAGCTCCTACGAGCAGTACTTC
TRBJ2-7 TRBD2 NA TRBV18 CASSPSRTSGVYEQYF TGTGCCAGCTCACCATCCCGGACTAGCGGGGTCTACGAGCAGTACTTC
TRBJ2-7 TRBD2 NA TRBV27 CASRPEGGLGNSYEQYF TGTGCCAGCAGACCCGAGGGAGGGTTAGGGAACTCCTACGAGCAGTACTTC
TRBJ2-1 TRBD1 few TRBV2 CASSVVRGNEQFF TGTGCCAGCAGTGTGGTCAGGGGGAATGAGCAGTTCTTC
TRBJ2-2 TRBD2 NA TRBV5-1 CASSWTSVGTGELFF TGCGCCAGCAGCTGGACTAGCGTTGGAACCGGGGAGCTGTTTTTT
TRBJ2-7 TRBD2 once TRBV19 CASSREGTYEQYF TGTGCCAGTAGTAGGGAGGGGACCTACGAGCAGTACTTC
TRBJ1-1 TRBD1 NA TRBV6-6 CASSRSPQGENTEAFF TGTGCCAGCAGCCGATCTCCCCAGGGGGAGAACACTGAAGCTTTCTTT
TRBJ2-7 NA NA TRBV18 CASSQSQQVYEQYF TGTGCCAGCTCACAATCGCAGCAGGTCTACGAGCAGTACTTC
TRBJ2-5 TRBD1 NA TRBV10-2 CASSEPRTGTQYF TGCGCCAGCAGTGAGCCTAGGACAGGGACCCAGTACTTC
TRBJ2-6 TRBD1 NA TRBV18 CASSPGQGTGANVLTF TGTGCCAGCTCACCCGGACAGGGCACTGGGGCCAACGTCCTGACTTTC
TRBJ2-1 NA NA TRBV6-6 CASNPFAGGMDNEQFF TGTGCCAGCAACCCCTTCGCCGGGGGTATGGACAATGAGCAGTTCTTC
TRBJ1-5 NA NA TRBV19 CASSMEGRGWDQPQHF TGTGCCAGTAGTATGGAGGGTAGAGGGTGGGATCAGCCCCAGCATTTT
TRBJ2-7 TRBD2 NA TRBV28 CASSLREGSYEQYF TGTGCCAGCAGTTTGCGGGAGGGTTCCTACGAGCAGTACTTC
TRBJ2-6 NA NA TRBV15 CATSMTRGSGANVLTF TGTGCCACCAGCATGACCAGGGGTTCTGGGGCCAACGTCCTGACTTTC
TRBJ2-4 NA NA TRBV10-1 CASSESGGGSKNIQYF TGCGCCAGCAGTGAGTCGGGGGGAGGCTCCAAAAACATTCAGTACTTC
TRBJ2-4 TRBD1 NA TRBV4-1 CASSQPRQGASKNIQYF TGCGCCAGCAGCCAACCGCGGCAGGGGGCATCCAAAAACATTCAGTACTTC
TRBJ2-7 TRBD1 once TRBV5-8 CASSISLGQGYEQYF TGTGCCAGCAGCATCTCCTTGGGACAGGGGTACGAGCAGTACTTC
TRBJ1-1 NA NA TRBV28 CALTGGLNTEAFF TGTGCCCTAACGGGGGGCTTGAACACTGAAGCTTTCTTT
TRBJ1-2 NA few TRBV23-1 CASRTANYGYTF TGCGCCAGCAGGACAGCTAACTATGGCTACACCTTC
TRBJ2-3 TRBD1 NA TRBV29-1 CSTDRGQADTQYF TGCAGCACGGACAGGGGGCAAGCAGATACGCAGTATTTT
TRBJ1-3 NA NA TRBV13 CASSLGKGLPKGAIYF TGTGCCAGCAGCTTAGGGAAGGGACTTCCTAAGGGCGCCATATATTTT
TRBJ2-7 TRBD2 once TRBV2 CASRRGGYEQYF TGTGCCAGCAGACGGGGGGGGTACGAGCAGTACTTC
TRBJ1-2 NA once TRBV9 CASGKTANGYTF TGTGCCAGCGGAAAAACAGCTAATGGCTACACCTTC
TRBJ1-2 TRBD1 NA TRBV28 CASSTGVNYGYTF TGTGCCAGCAGTACAGGGGTAAACTATGGCTACACCTTC
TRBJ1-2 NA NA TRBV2 CASRNREANYGYTF TGTGCCAGCAGGAACAGGGAAGCTAACTATGGCTACACCTTC
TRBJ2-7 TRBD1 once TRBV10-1 CASSAGTGVFGEQYF TGCGCCAGCAGTGCCGGGACAGGGGTTTTCGGGGAGCAGTACTTC
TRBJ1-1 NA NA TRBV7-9 CASSLDTLAFF TGTGCCAGCAGCTTAGACACGTTGGCTTTCTTT